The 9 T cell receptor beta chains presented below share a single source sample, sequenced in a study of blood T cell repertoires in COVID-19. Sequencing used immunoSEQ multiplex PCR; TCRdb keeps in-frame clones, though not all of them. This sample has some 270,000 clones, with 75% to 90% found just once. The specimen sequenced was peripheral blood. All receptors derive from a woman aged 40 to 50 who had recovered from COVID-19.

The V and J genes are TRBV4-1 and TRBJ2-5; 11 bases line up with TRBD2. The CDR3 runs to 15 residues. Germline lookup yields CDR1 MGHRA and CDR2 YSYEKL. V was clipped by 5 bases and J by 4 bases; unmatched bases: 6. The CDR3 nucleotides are TGCGCCAGCAGCGCACTAGCGGGGGTTAGAGAGACCCAGTACTTC. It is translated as CASSALAGVRETQYF.

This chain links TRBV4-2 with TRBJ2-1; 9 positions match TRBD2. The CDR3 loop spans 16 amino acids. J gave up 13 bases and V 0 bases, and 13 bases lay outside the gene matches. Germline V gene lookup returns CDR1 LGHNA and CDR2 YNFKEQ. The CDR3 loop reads CASSQDNGLAGPTQFF. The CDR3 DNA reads TGTGCCAGCAGCCAAGATAATGGGCTAGCGGGACCTACTCAGTTCTTC.

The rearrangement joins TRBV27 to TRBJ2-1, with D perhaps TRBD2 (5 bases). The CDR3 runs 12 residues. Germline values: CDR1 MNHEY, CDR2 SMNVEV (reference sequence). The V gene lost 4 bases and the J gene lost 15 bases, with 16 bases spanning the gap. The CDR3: CASSYYASSVFF. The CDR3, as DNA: TGTGCCAGCAGTTACTATGCTAGCAGTGTGTTCTTC.

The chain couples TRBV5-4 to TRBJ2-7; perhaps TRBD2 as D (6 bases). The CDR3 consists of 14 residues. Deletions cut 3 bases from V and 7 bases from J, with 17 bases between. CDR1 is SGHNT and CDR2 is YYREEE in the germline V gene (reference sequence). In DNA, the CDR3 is TGTGCCAGCAGCTCGGGAGTAGATATCGGGGAGCAGTACTTC. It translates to CASSSGVDIGEQYF.

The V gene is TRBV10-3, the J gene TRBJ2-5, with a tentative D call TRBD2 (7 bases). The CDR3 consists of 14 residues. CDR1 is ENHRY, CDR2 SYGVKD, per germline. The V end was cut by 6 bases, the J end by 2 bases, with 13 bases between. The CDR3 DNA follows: TGTGCCATCAGCTACGGGGGGCAGCAAGAGACCCAGTACTTC. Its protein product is CAISYGGQQETQYF.

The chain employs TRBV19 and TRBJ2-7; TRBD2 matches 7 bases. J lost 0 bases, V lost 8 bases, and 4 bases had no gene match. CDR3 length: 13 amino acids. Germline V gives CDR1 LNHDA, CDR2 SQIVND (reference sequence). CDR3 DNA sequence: TGTGCCAGTGGACGGGACTACTCCTACGAGCAGTACTTC. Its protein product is CASGRDYSYEQYF.

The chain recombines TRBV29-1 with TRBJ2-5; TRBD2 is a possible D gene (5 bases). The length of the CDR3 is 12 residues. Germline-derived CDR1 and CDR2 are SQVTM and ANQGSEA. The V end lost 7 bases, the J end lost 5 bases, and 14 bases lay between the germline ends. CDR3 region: CSAARGSETQYF. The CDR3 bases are TGCAGCGCCGCCAGAGGGTCGGAGACCCAGTACTTC.

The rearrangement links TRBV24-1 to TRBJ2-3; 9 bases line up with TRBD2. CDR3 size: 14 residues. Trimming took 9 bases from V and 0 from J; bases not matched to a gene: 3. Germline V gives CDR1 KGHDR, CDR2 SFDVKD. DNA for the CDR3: TGTGCCACCGGCGGGGGGGCTAGCACAGATACGCAGTATTTT. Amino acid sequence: CATGGGASTDTQYF.

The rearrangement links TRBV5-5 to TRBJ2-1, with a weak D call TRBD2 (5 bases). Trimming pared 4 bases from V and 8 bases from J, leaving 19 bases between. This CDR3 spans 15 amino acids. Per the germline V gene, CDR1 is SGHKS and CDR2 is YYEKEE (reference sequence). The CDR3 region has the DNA TGTGCCAGCAGCCCGAGCGGAGTGGGGTCGGATGAGCAGTTCTTC. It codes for CASSPSGVGSDEQFF.